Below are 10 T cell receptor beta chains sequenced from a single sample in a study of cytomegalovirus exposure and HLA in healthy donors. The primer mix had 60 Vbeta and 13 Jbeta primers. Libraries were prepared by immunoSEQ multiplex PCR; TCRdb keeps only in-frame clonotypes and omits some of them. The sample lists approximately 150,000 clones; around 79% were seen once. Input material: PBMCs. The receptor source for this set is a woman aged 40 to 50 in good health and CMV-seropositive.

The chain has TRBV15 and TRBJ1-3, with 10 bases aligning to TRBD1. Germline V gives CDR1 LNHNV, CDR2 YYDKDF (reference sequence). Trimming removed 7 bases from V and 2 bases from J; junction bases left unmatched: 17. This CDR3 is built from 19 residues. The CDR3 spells CATNSRWGTGDRAGNTIYF. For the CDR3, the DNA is TGTGCCACCAACTCCCGTTGGGGGACAGGGGATAGAGCTGGAAACACCATATATTTT.

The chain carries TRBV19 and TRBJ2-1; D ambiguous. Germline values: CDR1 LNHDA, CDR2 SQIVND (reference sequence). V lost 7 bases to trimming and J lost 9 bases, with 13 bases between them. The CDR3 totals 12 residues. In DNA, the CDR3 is TGTGCCAGTAAGCCCTCCGCCGGTGAGCAGTTCTTC. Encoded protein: CASKPSAGEQFF.

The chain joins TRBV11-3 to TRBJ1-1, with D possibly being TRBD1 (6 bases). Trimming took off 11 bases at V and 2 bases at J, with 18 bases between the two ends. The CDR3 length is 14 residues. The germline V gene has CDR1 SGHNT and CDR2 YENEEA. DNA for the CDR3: TGTGCCGGCACCAGTGGGGGGGGCAACACTGAAGCTTTCTTT. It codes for CAGTSGGGNTEAFF.

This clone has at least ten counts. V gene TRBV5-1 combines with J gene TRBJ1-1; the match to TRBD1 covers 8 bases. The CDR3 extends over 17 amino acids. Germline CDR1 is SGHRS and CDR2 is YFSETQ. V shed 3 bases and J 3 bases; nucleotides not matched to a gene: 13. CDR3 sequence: CASSSDKTGEWDTEAFF. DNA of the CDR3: TGCGCCAGCAGCTCTGATAAGACAGGGGAGTGGGACACTGAAGCTTTCTTT.

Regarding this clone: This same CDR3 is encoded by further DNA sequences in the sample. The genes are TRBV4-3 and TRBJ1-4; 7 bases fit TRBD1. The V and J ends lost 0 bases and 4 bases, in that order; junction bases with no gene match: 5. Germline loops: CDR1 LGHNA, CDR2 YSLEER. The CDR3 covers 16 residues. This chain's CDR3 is CASSQEQGSGNEKLFF. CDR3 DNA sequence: TGCGCCAGCAGCCAAGAACAGGGGAGTGGTAATGAAAAACTGTTTTTT.

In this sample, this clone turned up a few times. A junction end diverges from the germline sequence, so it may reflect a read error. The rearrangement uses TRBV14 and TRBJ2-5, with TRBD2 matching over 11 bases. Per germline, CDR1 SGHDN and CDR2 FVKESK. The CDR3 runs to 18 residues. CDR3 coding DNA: TGTGCCAGCAGCCAAGGAATAGCGGGGGGGGACCCAAGAGAGGCCCAGTACTTC. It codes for CASSQGIAGGDPREAQYF.

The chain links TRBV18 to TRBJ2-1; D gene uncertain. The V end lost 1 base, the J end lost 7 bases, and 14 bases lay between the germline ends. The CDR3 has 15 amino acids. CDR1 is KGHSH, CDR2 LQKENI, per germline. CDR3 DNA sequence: TGTGCCAGCTCACCACGGTGGGCCGGAAATAATGAGCAGTTCTTC. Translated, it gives CASSPRWAGNNEQFF. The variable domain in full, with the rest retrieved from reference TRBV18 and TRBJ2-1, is NAGVMQNPRHLVRRRGQEARLRCSPMKGHSHVYWYRQLPEEGLKFMVYLQKENIIDESGMPKERFSAEFPKEGPSILRIQQVVRGDSAAYFCASSPRWAGNNEQFFGPGTRLTVL.

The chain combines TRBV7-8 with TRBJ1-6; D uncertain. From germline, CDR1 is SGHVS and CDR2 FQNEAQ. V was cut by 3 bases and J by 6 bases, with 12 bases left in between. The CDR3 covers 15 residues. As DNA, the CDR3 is TGTGCCAGCAGCTTCGAGGAGAGGAGTAATTCACCCCTCCACTTT. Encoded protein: CASSFEERSNSPLHF.

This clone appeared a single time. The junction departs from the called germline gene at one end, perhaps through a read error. The CDR3 nucleotides are TGTTCCAGCAGCTTACCCCTAGCGGGCACCGGGGAGCTGTTTTTT. This gives the protein CSSSLPLAGTGELFF. The V and J genes are TRBV7-9 and TRBJ2-2; 8 nucleotides line up with TRBD2. The CDR3 runs 15 residues. In germline, CDR1 is SEHNR, CDR2 FQNEAQ (reference sequence).

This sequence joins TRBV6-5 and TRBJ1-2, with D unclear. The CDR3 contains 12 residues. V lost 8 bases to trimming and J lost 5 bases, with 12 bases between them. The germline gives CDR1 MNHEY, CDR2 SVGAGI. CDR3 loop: CASLREGYGYTF. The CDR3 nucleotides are TGTGCCAGCCTACGGGAAGGGTATGGCTACACCTTC.